The subject of this entry is one T cell receptor beta chain. This clonotype was counted between two and nine times. Its antigen is unknown. Nothing much larger sits one base from this clone, and base qualities are not available. This sample is part of a study of T-cell reconstitution after alpha-beta-depleted transplantation in children (dated by TCRdb to 2016 to 2017). With regard to the full study: The study quantitatively tracked T-cell immune reconstitution after TCRalphabeta/CD19-depleted allogeneic hematopoietic cell transplantation in children using TCR repertoire profiling.

The intended sense of this specimen's treatment or condition label: allogeneic hematopoietic cell transplantation with graft depleted of TCRalphabeta T cells and CD19 B cells. TCRalphabeta/CD19-depleted allogeneic hematopoietic cell grafts were given to the transplant recipients, all of whom were children. The library was made by PCR. The sequencer was an Illumina HiSeq 2500. To normalize quantification of the TCRbeta repertoire, the TCR libraries were built with molecular barcoding that relied on unique molecular identifiers. TCRdb reprocessing: public reads trimmed at Q25 with fastp, clones called with MiXCR, in-frame beta chains kept. Duplicate CDR3 protein sequences are folded into a single record with the most common DNA and genes. The sample table holds 900,000 or so distinct CDR3 sequences, of which about 15% were seen once. The ten largest clones add up to approximately 5% of the sample. From the germline V gene (reference sequence), CDR1 is WNHNN and CDR2 is SYGVQD. Taken from cysteine to phenylalanine, the CDR3 has 19 residues. Left in the record is the CDR3 DNA by itself, 57 bases read in frame from the first base. Unmatched junction bases come to 18, with V trimmed by 2 bases and J by 5 bases.

Results the study describes overall, beyond this receptor: The frequencies of hyperexpanded clones fell over the following months, and after one year, T-cell counts and TCRbeta diversity were mostly attributed to newly produced T cells. About two months after transplant, the apparently early recovery of alphabetaT-cell counts reportedly depended on just several hundred clones that had expanded rapidly and came from non-depleted graft cells. In some patients, high TCRbeta diversity at day 60 was attributed to recipient T cells and intrathymic progenitors that had survived conditioning.

This sequence was found in a male patient aged 10-17 years who had a stem cell transplant for acute lymphoblastic leukemia, so the T cells may come from the graft donor. The chain is assembled from TRBV10-1 and TRBJ2-7; 10 central nucleotides agree with TRBD2. The sequenced sample was PBMCs, mostly from graft donor cells, obtained 360 days after TCRalphabeta/CD19-depleted stem cell transplant. This receptor carries the CDR3 CASSERLAITSGDVNEQYF. The nucleotide sequence reads as follows: TGCGCCAGCAGTGAGAGGCTCGCTATCACTAGCGGGGATGTGAACGAGCAGTACTTC.